Each of the 32 T cell receptor beta chains below was sequenced from the same sample in a study of T cell responses to AZD1222 COVID-19 vaccine. Profiled with immunoSEQ multiplex PCR; TCRdb holds only in-frame clones, not every one. Of about 130,000 clones in the sample, around 90% were seen once. Here the sequenced sample was peripheral blood, taken 28 days after the second AZD1222 dose. These receptor sequences come from an adult who received the AZD1222 COVID-19 vaccine.

V is TRBV6-5 and J is TRBJ2-7; D is unresolved. Per the germline V gene, CDR1 is MNHEY and CDR2 is SVGAGI. This CDR3 spans 13 amino acids. Between the trimmed V and J ends, which lost 6 bases and 5 bases, there was a span of 14 bases. Here the CDR3 reads CASRFIPPNEQYF. The CDR3 bases are TGTGCCAGCAGGTTCATTCCACCAAACGAGCAGTACTTC.

This chain joins TRBV11-3 and TRBJ1-2; tentative D call: TRBD1 (5 bases). Germline CDR1 SGHNT, CDR2 YENEEA. V was clipped by 5 bases and J by 4 bases, with 11 bases between them. CDR3 length equals 13 residues. CDR3 bases: TGTGCCAGCAGCGGGGGAAGGAGCTATGGCTACACCTTC. Encoded protein: CASSGGRSYGYTF.

In its sample, this clone was seen a few times. The chain carries TRBV18 and TRBJ2-7; 12 nucleotides line up with TRBD2. This CDR3 is built from 14 residues. CDR1 is KGHSH and CDR2 is LQKENI in the germline V gene. V was clipped by 2 bases and J by 7 bases; unmatched bases: 3. Written as DNA, the CDR3 is TGTGCCAGCTCACCAAGGACTAGCGGGACTGAGCAGTACTTC. This codes for CASSPRTSGTEQYF.

The chain uses TRBV18 and TRBJ2-1; 8 bases are a match to TRBD1. After removal of 3 bases from V and 12 bases from J, the junction contained 19 bases not matched to a gene. Germline CDR1 KGHSH, CDR2 LQKENI. The CDR3 is 17 residues long. The CDR3 DNA is TGTGCCAGCTCACCTGGGCCGGACAGGGCATCACAACTAGGGCAGTTCTTC. Encoded protein: CASSPGPDRASQLGQFF.

A single count supports this clone. The chain uses TRBV4-3 and TRBJ2-3; D is possibly TRBD2 (7 bases). Germline CDR1 reads LGHNA; CDR2 reads YSLEER. Trimming took 0 bases from V and 4 from J, leaving 11 bases between them. This CDR3 contains 15 residues. The DNA of the CDR3 is TGCGCCAGCAGCCAAGATAGGGGGGGCGCAGATACGCAGTATTTT. Translating it yields CASSQDRGGADTQYF.

This sequence joins TRBV19 and TRBJ2-5, with 10 bases lining up with TRBD1. Germline CDR1 and CDR2: LNHDA and SQIVND (reference sequence). The CDR3 contains 16 residues. With 6 bases clipped from V and 2 bases from J, the junction kept 9 bases outside the gene matches. The CDR3 DNA reads TGTGCCAGTAGCCGACCGGGACAGGGGCCACAAGAGACCCAGTACTTC. Encoded protein: CASSRPGQGPQETQYF. Variable domain in full (rest from reference TRBV19 and TRBJ2-5): DGGITQSPKYLFRKEGQNVTLSCEQNLNHDAMYWYRQDPGQGLRLIYYSQIVNDFQKGDIAEGYSVSREKKESFPLTVTSAQKNPTAFYLCASSRPGQGPQETQYFGPGTRLLVL.

This CDR3 is CASSYSGVKETQYF. The DNA for the CDR3 is TGTGCCAGCAGTTACTCGGGGGTTAAGGAGACCCAGTACTTC. The chain joins TRBV6-5 to TRBJ2-5, with D perhaps given as TRBD1 or TRBD2 (5 bases each). The CDR3 covers 14 residues. Germline CDR1 and CDR2: MNHEY and SVGAGI. The V end was cut by 0 bases, the J end by 5 bases, with 10 bases between.

The chain employs TRBV2 and TRBJ1-1; weak D call: TRBD1 (5 bases). This CDR3 is 12 amino acids long. Germline CDR1 SNHLY, CDR2 FYNNEI. Trimming stripped 8 bases from V and 7 bases from J, with 14 bases between. CDR3 region: CASRWGGGEAFF. In DNA form, the CDR3 reads TGTGCCAGCCGGTGGGGGGGAGGTGAAGCTTTCTTT.

The rearrangement uses TRBV6-5 and TRBJ1-1; D is uncertain. V lost 4 bases and J 4 bases, leaving 4 bases between the germline ends. CDR1 is MNHEY, CDR2 SVGAGI, per germline. CDR3 length: 11 residues. The CDR3 region is CASSSPTEAFF. In nucleotides, the CDR3 is TGTGCCAGCAGTTCCCCCACTGAAGCTTTCTTT.

CDR3 sequence (DNA): TGTGCCAGCAGTTTAGGGCTAGCGGGAATCCATCGTTCCAATGAGCAGTTCTTC. Its protein is CASSLGLAGIHRSNEQFF. The genes are TRBV27 and TRBJ2-1; 9 nucleotides agree with TRBD2. The CDR3 extends over 18 amino acids. The germline V gene has CDR1 MNHEY and CDR2 SMNVEV (reference sequence). V gave up 2 bases and J gave up 6 bases; unmatched junction bases: 14.

The chain combines TRBV7-2 with TRBJ1-3; D gene unclear. Germline values: CDR1 SGHTA, CDR2 FQGNSA. This CDR3 has 12 amino acids. The ends were cut back, 1 base at V and 6 bases at J, with 4 bases in the middle. This chain's CDR3 is CASSLGVNTIYF. DNA for the CDR3: TGTGCCAGCAGCTTAGGGGTAAACACCATATATTTT.

The chain couples TRBV19 to TRBJ1-1; D may be TRBD1 (5 bases). V was cut by 5 bases and J by 4 bases, with 20 bases left in between. CDR3 length: 16 amino acids. Germline loops: CDR1 LNHDA, CDR2 SQIVND (reference sequence). CDR3 residues: CASSYRSAGRSTEAFF. The CDR3 nucleotides read TGTGCCAGTAGTTACCGCTCTGCAGGGAGGAGCACTGAAGCTTTCTTT.

CDR3 coding DNA: TGTGCCAGCAGCTTTTCTCAGGGCACTGAAGCTTTCTTT. This translates into CASSFSQGTEAFF. This chain links TRBV7-2 with TRBJ1-1; a possible D gene is TRBD1 (5 bases). Trimming removed 3 bases from V and 4 bases from J, with 9 bases in between. The CDR3 is 13 amino acids. Germline V gene sequence: CDR1 SGHTA, CDR2 FQGNSA.

This clone was found a few times. V usage is TRBV12-3 or TRBV12-4 and J usage is TRBJ1-2; D call uncertain. This CDR3 is built from 13 residues. Trimming stripped 3 bases from V and 4 bases from J, with 9 bases between. CDR3 sequence reads: CASSLRESYGYTF. The CDR3 DNA is TGTGCCAGCAGTTTGCGTGAGAGCTATGGCTACACCTTC.

The chain links TRBV4-3 to TRBJ1-2, with 8 bases that match TRBD1. The germline V gene encodes CDR1 LGHNA and CDR2 YSLEER. The J segment lost 10 bases and the V segment lost 4 bases, leaving 8 bases of the junction unmatched. The CDR3 runs to 13 residues. The CDR3 loop is CASSPRTGLDYTF. As DNA, the CDR3 is TGCGCCAGCAGCCCCCGGACAGGGTTAGACTACACCTTC.

This chain joins TRBV7-8 and TRBJ1-2, with 10 bases lining up with TRBD1. The germline CDR1 and CDR2 sequences are SGHVS and FQNEAQ. V was clipped by 4 bases and J by 8 bases; unmatched bases: 7. The CDR3 length is 14 residues. For the CDR3, the DNA is TGTGCCAGCAGCTCGACAGGGGGCATTGGCGGCTACACCTTC. It is translated as CASSSTGGIGGYTF.

The chain employs TRBV5-1 and TRBJ1-1; D remains unclear. The CDR3 length is 14 residues. CDR1 is SGHRS and CDR2 is YFSETQ in the germline V gene. Trimming took off 0 bases at V and 2 bases at J, with 8 bases between the two ends. The CDR3 DNA is TGCGCCAGCAGCTTGGGTCCCGAAAACACTGAAGCTTTCTTT. Translation: CASSLGPENTEAFF.

The chain combines TRBV3-1 (or the pseudogene TRBV3-2) with TRBJ1-3; 7 nucleotides line up with TRBD1. The CDR3 consists of 16 residues. Germline V lookup: CDR1 LGHDT, CDR2 YNNKEL (reference sequence). V was clipped by 3 bases and J by 0 bases; unmatched bases: 5. In DNA, the CDR3 is TGTGCCAGCAGCCACACAGGGGCGAGCTCTGGAAACACCATATATTTT. Its protein product is CASSHTGASSGNTIYF.

The chain carries TRBV6-5 and TRBJ2-7, with D uncertain. The V gene's germline CDR1 is MNHEY and CDR2 SVGAGI. This CDR3 is built from 14 residues. V was trimmed by 0 bases and J by 0 bases, leaving 6 bases between them. CDR3 region: CASSYSQPSYEQYF. The CDR3 bases are TGTGCCAGCAGTTACTCCCAGCCCTCCTACGAGCAGTACTTC.

The chain recombines TRBV5-1 with TRBJ1-1; 7 positions match TRBD1. V was clipped by 0 bases and J by 0 bases; unmatched bases: 11. This CDR3 is built from 18 residues. Looked up from germline, CDR1 is SGHRS and CDR2 is YFSETQ. CDR3 sequence (DNA): TGCGCCAGCAGCTTGGGACTCCCGGGACAGATTATGAACACTGAAGCTTTCTTT. Translated, it gives CASSLGLPGQIMNTEAFF. Combining the CDR3 with reference TRBV5-1 and TRBJ1-1 gives the whole variable domain KAGVTQTPRYLIKTRGQQVTLSCSPISGHRSVSWYQQTPGQGLQFLFEYFSETQRNKGNFPGRFSGRQFSNSRSEMNVSTLELGDSALYLCASSLGLPGQIMNTEAFFGQGTRLTVV.

The chain recombines TRBV7-2 with TRBJ2-7; perhaps TRBD2 as D (6 bases). Germline V lookup: CDR1 SGHTA, CDR2 FQGNSA. The CDR3 contains 14 residues. Trimming left V 3 bases short and J 3 bases short, with 12 bases between. This CDR3 is CASSFTVGGYEQYF. The CDR3 coding sequence is TGTGCCAGCAGCTTCACCGTCGGGGGCTACGAGCAGTACTTC.

This chain joins TRBV4-3 and TRBJ1-3; D not resolved. The CDR3 has 16 amino acids. V gave up 2 bases and J gave up 3 bases, with 14 bases separating them. Looked up from germline, CDR1 is LGHNA and CDR2 is YSLEER. Written as DNA, the CDR3 is TGCGCCAGCAGCCAACGTTCCGGGGAGGGTGGAAACACCATATATTTT. The encoded protein is CASSQRSGEGGNTIYF.

The chain links TRBV28 to TRBJ2-7; TRBD1 matches at 9 bases. Germline loops: CDR1 MDHEN, CDR2 SYDVKM. CDR3 length: 15 residues. Trimming at V came to 5 bases and at J to 1 base, leaving 6 bases not matched to a gene. CDR3 sequence: CASSPTGGPSYEQYF. DNA of the CDR3: TGTGCCAGCAGTCCTACAGGGGGCCCATCCTACGAGCAGTACTTC.

The CDR3 region has the DNA TGTGCCAGCTCCCTATCTACAGGGAGCGGATACGAGCAGTACTTC. It codes for CASSLSTGSGYEQYF. V usage is TRBV6-5 and J usage is TRBJ2-7; possible D gene TRBD1, 6 bases. CDR3 size: 15 residues. The V gene lost 8 bases and the J gene lost 4 bases, with 21 bases spanning the gap. The germline V gene has CDR1 MNHEY and CDR2 SVGAGI.

The chain links TRBV11-2 to TRBJ2-1, with 8 nucleotides matching TRBD2. The germline gives CDR1 SGHAT, CDR2 FQNNGV. The CDR3 contains 14 residues. The J segment lost 6 bases and the V segment lost 2 bases, leaving 3 bases of the junction unmatched. The CDR3 nucleotides are TGTGCCAGCAGCTTAATTGCGGGGGGCAATGAGCAGTTCTTC. Translation gives CASSLIAGGNEQFF.

The J gene is TRBJ2-4, the V gene TRBV5-1; TRBD1 agrees at 8 bases. The CDR3 sequence is 16 residues long. Germline V lookup: CDR1 SGHRS, CDR2 YFSETQ. With 8 bases clipped from V and 4 bases from J, the junction kept 14 bases outside the gene matches. The CDR3 region has the DNA TGCGCCAGAAAATACCGCGTCCAGGGGGCGAAAAACATTCAGTACTTC. Its protein is CARKYRVQGAKNIQYF.

The chain links TRBV5-1 to TRBJ2-1, with D maybe TRBD1 (7 bases). The CDR3 consists of 15 residues. V was shortened by 4 bases and J by 3 bases, with 14 bases between the two germline ends. Germline-derived CDR1 and CDR2 are SGHRS and YFSETQ. The DNA for the CDR3 is TGCGCCAGCAGCCCACAGGGGACTGGCTACAATGAGCAGTTCTTC. Translated: CASSPQGTGYNEQFF.

V is TRBV27 and J is TRBJ2-7; D is ambiguous. The germline V and J ends were trimmed by 5 bases and 3 bases, with 14 bases remaining between them. Germline lookup yields CDR1 MNHEY and CDR2 SMNVEV (reference sequence). The CDR3 is made up of 14 amino acids. As DNA, the CDR3 is TGTGCCAGCAGTCGCCAGGACGGATACTACGAGCAGTACTTC. It is translated as CASSRQDGYYEQYF.

The gene calls are TRBV6-5 and TRBJ1-5, with a weak D call TRBD1 (5 bases). The CDR3 length is 14 residues. V lost 5 bases to trimming and J lost 6 bases, with 14 bases between them. Germline V lookup: CDR1 MNHEY, CDR2 SVGAGI. The CDR3 nucleotides are TGTGCCAGCAGTAATAGCGGGGGAGGTCAGCCCCAGCATTTT. Its protein product is CASSNSGGGQPQHF.

V usage is TRBV13 and J usage is TRBJ1-1, with 10 bases that match TRBD1. The CDR3 covers 15 residues. V was pared by 3 bases and J by 4 bases, with 5 bases of the junction left unmatched. The germline V gene encodes CDR1 PRHDT and CDR2 FYEKMQ (reference sequence). In nucleotides, the CDR3 is TGTGCCAGCAGCTTGACAGGGGGCGGGTTCACTGAAGCTTTCTTT. Its protein product is CASSLTGGGFTEAFF.

V gene TRBV5-1 combines with J gene TRBJ1-1; 7 nucleotides agree with TRBD1. This CDR3 has 15 residues. V shed 4 bases, J shed 1 base, and the junction held 7 bases outside the gene matches. CDR1 is SGHRS and CDR2 is YFSETQ in the germline V gene. This CDR3 is CASSPYRGTNTEAFF. In DNA, the CDR3 is TGCGCCAGCAGCCCATACAGGGGAACGAACACTGAAGCTTTCTTT.

This chain connects TRBV19 to TRBJ2-7, with 8 bases fitting TRBD1. CDR1 is LNHDA and CDR2 is SQIVND in the germline V gene (reference sequence). V lost 2 bases to trimming and J lost 0 bases; unmatched junction nucleotides: 3. This CDR3 contains 15 residues. The DNA for the CDR3 is TGTGCCAGTAGTATACGGGACAGGAACTCCTACGAGCAGTACTTC. Translated, it gives CASSIRDRNSYEQYF.